This T cell receptor (beta chain) was obtained from a study of patients and donors after allogeneic stem cell transplantation. Germline loops: CDR1 LGHNA, CDR2 YNFKEQ. The CDR3 consists of 18 residues. Trimming left V 0 bases short and J 4 bases short, with 19 bases between. TCRdb redid the calling of the RT-PCR reads with MiXCR, one entry per CDR3 protein. The table lists 800,000 to 1,000,000 distinct CDR3 sequences, more than 15% of them singletons. The V gene is TRBV4-2, the J gene TRBJ2-1; possibly TRBD2 for D (6 bases). The receptor's source is a human donor who was either an allogeneic HSCT recipient or a stem cell or donor lymphocyte infusion donor (not recorded which). It is not recorded whose cells these are; they may come from a transplant donor. The sample was blood, either unsorted or a sorted T cell fraction (not recorded which). The CDR3 loop is CASSQDRLEAGSYNEQFF. The CDR3 nucleotides are TGTGCCAGCAGCCAAGATAGGCTAGAAGCGGGCTCATACAATGAGCAGTTCTTC.